This TCR beta chain comes out of a study of regulatory T cells in long-lasting Graves disease. The V gene's germline CDR1 is SNHLY and CDR2 FYNNEI. There are 15 residues in the CDR3. With V trimmed by 0 bases and J by 5 bases, 4 bases remained unmatched. This clonotype was seen repeatedly, ten times or more. Antigen specificity is unknown. The time point was: newly diagnosed GD, antithyroid drugs for less than 3 months. After RNA was extracted from PBMCs, the TCR library was made from it. Regarding the study as a whole: Thyroid tissue went unexamined; only peripheral blood was analyzed. Persistent disease was associated with favored TRBV28 usage and with favored use of TRBJ1-2 and TRBJ2-5. Graves' patients with persistent disease showed TCR diversity lower than patients newly diagnosed.

Arm-PCR of CDR3 regions and iRepertoire HTBI primers were the basis on which TCR beta libraries were built. TCRdb analysed the multiplex PCR reads with MiXCR anew, one entry per CDR3 protein. Of about 370,000 distinct CDR3 sequences in the sample, less than 20% were seen once. This sequence joins TRBV2 and TRBJ1-5; TRBD1 matches 7 bases. The receptor was derived from a female donor with Graves disease. Source: peripheral blood mononuclear cells (PBMCs), taken at new diagnosis, from a patient treated with antithyroid drugs. The CDR3 nucleotides read TGTGCCAGCAGTGAAGCTGGCACAGGGGATCAGCCCCAGCATTTT. It encodes CASSEAGTGDQPQHF.